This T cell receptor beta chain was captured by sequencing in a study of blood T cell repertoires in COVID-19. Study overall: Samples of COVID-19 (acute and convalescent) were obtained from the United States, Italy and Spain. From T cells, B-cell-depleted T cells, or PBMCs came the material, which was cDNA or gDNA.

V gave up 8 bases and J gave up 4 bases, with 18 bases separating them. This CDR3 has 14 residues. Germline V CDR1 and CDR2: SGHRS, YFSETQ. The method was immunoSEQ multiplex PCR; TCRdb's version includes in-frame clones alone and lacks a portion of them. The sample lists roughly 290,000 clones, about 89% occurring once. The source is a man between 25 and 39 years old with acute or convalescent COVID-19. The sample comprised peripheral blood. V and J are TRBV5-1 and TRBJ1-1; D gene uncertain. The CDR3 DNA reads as TGCGCCAGTTTTGAGGGCAGCCACTCCACTGAAGCTTTCTTT. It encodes CASFEGSHSTEAFF.